Listed below are T cell receptor beta chains from one sample, sequenced in a study of T cells after posttransplantation cyclophosphamide. Using immunoSEQ multiplex PCR, the repertoire was profiled, and TCRdb retains in-frame clones only, with some absent. The sample yields tens of thousands of clones, without any singletons. Sequenced material: PBMCs. The source of these receptors is a woman aged 30 to 39 in good health and a related stem cell transplant donor. Both conserved end residues are part of each CDR3. The D gene is left open where the match is weak. Size tells how often a clone was seen (once, few, many) or the class of an expanded clone, and some rows leave it out.

d_call	clone_size	v_call	j_call	cdr3_nt	cdr3_aa
-	many	TRBV2	TRBJ2-7	TGTGCCAGCGCCTCCGAAGGACTACTCCTCGCCGAGCAGTACTTC	CASASEGLLLAEQYF
-	few	TRBV6-5	TRBJ2-1	TGTGCCAGCAGGGATCCACTAAATGAGCAGTTCTTC	CASRDPLNEQFF
TRBD1	many	TRBV7-9	TRBJ2-7	TGTGCCAGCAGTACAGGACAGGGGGCGCAGGACGAGCAGTACTTC	CASSTGQGAQDEQYF
TRBD1	many	TRBV2	TRBJ2-3	TGTGCCAGCAGTGCTCCAACAGGGGTCAACACAGATACGCAGTATTTT	CASSAPTGVNTDTQYF
TRBD1	many	TRBV4-2	TRBJ1-5	TGTGCCAGCAGCTACAACCAGGGGGCCGGGGAACCCCAGCATTTT	CASSYNQGAGEPQHF
TRBD2	-	TRBV24-1	TRBJ2-1	TGTGCCACCAGTGATTCTGGGACTAGCGGGGGGTTCTATGAGCAGTTCTTC	CATSDSGTSGGFYEQFF
TRBD2	many	TRBV19	TRBJ2-5	TGTGCCAGTAGTATGGGACTAGCGGGGGTTCGAGAGACCCAGTACTTC	CASSMGLAGVRETQYF
-	many	TRBV5-6	TRBJ2-1	TGTGCCAGCAGCCCGATTCTTGGGGGGTTGGACAATGAGCAGTTCTTC	CASSPILGGLDNEQFF
-	many	TRBV5-6	TRBJ2-2	TGTGCCAGCAGCTTGATGACAGCGAACACCGGGGAGCTGTTTTTT	CASSLMTANTGELFF
TRBD2	many	TRBV6-5	TRBJ2-3	TGTGCCAGCAGTTCAGGTCGGGGGGTAACAGATACGCAGTATTTT	CASSSGRGVTDTQYF
TRBD1	-	TRBV6-1	TRBJ1-6	TGTGCCAGCAGAGACAGGGGTAATTCACCCCTCCACTTT	CASRDRGNSPLHF
-	many	TRBV6-2/TRBV6-3	TRBJ1-1	TGTGCCAGCAGTTTACGGGGGGTGAGTACTGAAGCTTTCTTT	CASSLRGVSTEAFF
-	many	TRBV7-2	TRBJ2-3	TGTGCCAGCAGCTTAGGCGTCCGAACCCGCACAGATACGCAGTATTTT	CASSLGVRTRTDTQYF